Included here is one T cell receptor (beta chain) sequence, with context. The antigen is unknown. This sample is drawn from a study of somatic mutations in cytotoxic T cells in rheumatoid arthritis. Profiling relied on immunoSEQ multiplex PCR, and the TCRdb table lists in-frame clones only, not all of them. In the table there are 21,000 or so clones, roughly 80% of which are singletons. The study's findings and limits: The antigen targets of the expanded CD8+ clones lacked identification. Adjustment for multiple comparisons was not applied to the slight TRBV07 underrepresentation observed in rheumatoid arthritis patients.

Trimming left V 1 base short and J 11 bases short, with 8 bases between. Germline-derived CDR1 and CDR2 are DFQATT and SNEGSKA (reference sequence). The CDR3 covers 11 residues. The rearrangement uses TRBV20-1 and TRBJ1-4, with D possibly matching TRBD1 (5 bases). The sequenced sample was CD8+ T cells sorted from blood. The TCR comes from an adult with rheumatoid arthritis. The CDR3 coding sequence is TGCAGTGCTAGAGGGGGGGGGAAACTGTTTTTT. Protein sequence: CSARGGGKLFF.